This T cell receptor beta chain emerged from a study of T cell responses to AZD1222 COVID-19 vaccine. Findings of the study overall: White British people made up most donors, females outnumbered males, and clonal diversity was possibly underestimated. It was only 6 or 7 AZD1222 recipients who were seropositive at baseline. Spike was spanned by vaccine-associated CD4 TCRs, with dominance at 160-218 and 743-854.

As for this clone: Its cognate antigen is unknown.

Clones were read by immunoSEQ multiplex PCR, and TCRdb kept only the in-frame ones, dropping some. The sample shows some 170,000 clones, 75% to 90% of them seen only once. CDR1 and CDR2 (germline): SGHDN, FVKESK. With V trimmed by 0 bases and J by 10 bases, 17 bases remained unmatched. The CDR3 is made up of 17 amino acids. The chain uses TRBV14 and TRBJ1-1, with 7 bases fitting TRBD1. This receptor was identified in an adult who received the MenACWY meningococcal vaccine as a control. This material consisted of peripheral blood, taken 28 days after the second dose of the MenACWY control vaccine. The CDR3 protein is CASSQETGTVLYPPAFF. The CDR3 bases are TGTGCCAGCAGCCAAGAGACCGGGACAGTCCTTTATCCCCCAGCTTTCTTT.